One sample yielded the 26 T cell receptor beta chains listed below, sequenced in a study of molecular identifiers for immune sequencing clone quantification. TCRdb ran MiXCR on the PCR reads and lists one entry per CDR3 protein. The table lists about 640,000 distinct CDR3 sequences, 20% of them singletons. The sequencing input was naive CD8+ T cells from blood, with Jurkat cell RNA spiked in. Subset meaning: FACS-sorted CD8+CD4-CCR7+CD45RA+ naive T cells. These receptors all stem from a human donor in good health. Some libraries in this study had Jurkat cell RNA spiked in.

The table lists this clonotype with many counts. The V and J genes are TRBV20-1 and TRBJ2-7, with 11 bases that match TRBD2. Germline-derived CDR1 and CDR2 are DFQATT and SNEGSKA (reference sequence). This CDR3 is built from 13 residues. Trimming at V came to 6 bases and at J to 7 bases, leaving 8 bases not matched to a gene. CDR3 residues: CSAIKTSGNEQYF. CDR3 sequence (DNA): TGCAGTGCCATTAAGACTAGCGGGAATGAGCAGTACTTC.

In regard to this clonotype: This may arise from a read error, as a much more abundant clone is one base away. This chain joins TRBV28 and TRBJ1-5; TRBD1 matches at 9 bases. The CDR3 has 17 amino acids. V dropped 6 bases and J dropped 0; count of bases not matched to a gene: 9. Germline V gene lookup returns CDR1 MDHEN and CDR2 SYDVKM. CDR3: CASSPGQGAYSNQPQHF. Written as DNA, the CDR3 is TGTGCCAGCAGCCCGGGACAGGGCGCGTATAGCAATCAGCCCCAGCATTTT.

This clonotype has at least ten counts. The chain uses TRBV9 and TRBJ2-3; D gene unclear. V was pared by 0 bases and J by 3 bases, with 14 bases between. The CDR3 has 16 residues. Germline loops: CDR1 SGDLS, CDR2 YYNGEE. CDR3 loop: CASSVEPTLLTDTQYF. The CDR3 DNA follows: TGTGCCAGCAGCGTAGAGCCCACTCTTTTAACAGATACGCAGTATTTT.

This clonotype was observed a few times. The chain employs TRBV7-9 and TRBJ2-7; D is ambiguous. Germline-derived CDR1 and CDR2 are SEHNR and FQNEAQ (reference sequence). The CDR3 extends over 15 amino acids. V was clipped by 3 bases and J by 0 bases, with 12 bases between them. CDR3 protein: CASSFQVSSSYEQYF. The CDR3, as DNA: TGTGCCAGCAGCTTTCAGGTATCGAGCTCCTACGAGCAGTACTTC.

This clonotype was seen only a few times. The V gene is TRBV6-1, the J gene TRBJ1-4; D gene uncertain. The germline CDR1 and CDR2 sequences are MNHNS and SASEGT. Trimming left V 0 bases short and J 4 bases short, with 9 bases between. This CDR3 region has 15 residues. CDR3 residues: CASSEAAQLNEKLFF. The CDR3 nucleotides are TGTGCCAGCAGTGAAGCCGCCCAACTTAATGAAAAACTGTTTTTT.

This clonotype was counted at least ten times. The rearrangement joins TRBV27 to TRBJ2-7; 8 positions match TRBD1. The germline gives CDR1 MNHEY, CDR2 SMNVEV (reference sequence). The CDR3 contains 15 residues. V dropped 4 bases and J dropped 2; count of bases not matched to a gene: 7. CDR3 sequence: CASSSVDREPYEQYF. The DNA for the CDR3 is TGTGCCAGCAGTTCGGTGGACAGGGAGCCCTACGAGCAGTACTTC.

J is TRBJ2-5 and V is TRBV20-1; no reliable D call. CDR1 and CDR2 (germline): DFQATT, SNEGSKA (reference sequence). This CDR3 spans 14 amino acids. V dropped 0 bases and J dropped 2 bases, with 10 bases sitting between them. CDR3 in amino acids: CSARDESPQETQYF. The CDR3 nucleotides read TGCAGTGCTAGAGATGAGAGCCCACAAGAGACCCAGTACTTC.

This clonotype was counted many times. This chain connects TRBV7-6 to TRBJ2-5; D may be TRBD2 (5 bases). V was pared by 3 bases and J by 3 bases, with 20 bases between. The CDR3 contains 17 residues. Germline V CDR1 and CDR2: SGHVS, FNYEAQ. CDR3 coding DNA: TGTGCCAGCAGCTTTGAACTGGGGATGGTGACTAAAGAGACCCAGTACTTC. It codes for CASSFELGMVTKETQYF.

This clonotype came up many times. The chain links TRBV7-9 to TRBJ1-5, with D perhaps TRBD1 (6 bases). This CDR3 has 16 amino acids. The germline V and J ends were trimmed by 1 base and 3 bases, with 13 bases remaining between them. In germline, CDR1 is SEHNR, CDR2 FQNEAQ (reference sequence). The CDR3 spells CASSLVTGLFNQPQHF. The CDR3 DNA sequence: TGTGCCAGCAGCTTAGTGACAGGACTATTCAATCAGCCCCAGCATTTT.

V usage is TRBV5-6 and J usage is TRBJ2-7; D may match TRBD1 or TRBD2 (5 bases each). CDR3 size: 14 residues. Germline values: CDR1 SGHDT, CDR2 YYEEEE. V was pared by 3 bases and J by 0 bases, with 10 bases between. The CDR3 here is CASSWDGSSYEQYF. The DNA for the CDR3 is TGTGCCAGCAGCTGGGACGGTAGCTCCTACGAGCAGTACTTC.

This clonotype was seen a handful of times. The rearrangement joins TRBV27 to TRBJ1-2, with D maybe TRBD1 (5 bases). In germline, CDR1 is MNHEY, CDR2 SMNVEV (reference sequence). The CDR3 contains 15 residues. V lost 2 bases and J 4 bases, leaving 14 bases between the germline ends. The CDR3 loop is CASSLGRVPGYGYTF. The CDR3 DNA sequence: TGTGCCAGCAGTTTAGGCAGGGTTCCAGGCTATGGCTACACCTTC.

This clonotype was counted ten times or more. J is TRBJ2-7 and V is TRBV5-6; possibly TRBD1 for D (6 bases). This CDR3 region has 14 residues. Trimming removed 4 bases at V and 0 bases at J, with 11 bases between. Germline V gene sequence: CDR1 SGHDT, CDR2 YYEEEE. In DNA, the CDR3 is TGTGCCAGCAGCCATCGACAGGTCTCCTACGAGCAGTACTTC. Translated: CASSHRQVSYEQYF.

Comments on this clonotype: Just one base apart from a much larger clone, this may be a read error. J is TRBJ1-4 and V is TRBV12-3 or TRBV12-4, with D tentatively TRBD1 (5 bases). V lost 6 bases to trimming and J lost 1 base, with 18 bases between them. This CDR3 is 17 amino acids long. The DNA of the CDR3 is TGTGCCAGCAGCACCTGGGGACGGGGGGAAACTAATGAAAAACTGTTTTTT. Amino acids: CASSTWGRGETNEKLFF.

This clonotype was seen many times. The chain uses TRBV4-3 and TRBJ2-1; D call uncertain. V dropped 0 bases and J dropped 3 bases, with 18 bases sitting between them. The CDR3 extends over 18 amino acids. Germline CDR1 LGHNA, CDR2 YSLEER. In nucleotides, the CDR3 is TGCGCCAGCAGCCAAGATTCCGGACGTTCATACAGCTACAATGAGCAGTTCTTC. Its translation is CASSQDSGRSYSYNEQFF.

This clonotype was recorded many times. The V gene is TRBV12-3 or TRBV12-4, the J gene TRBJ1-1; D remains unclear. This CDR3 spans 12 amino acids. Trimming pared 7 bases from V and 6 bases from J, leaving 12 bases between. DNA of the CDR3: TGTGCCAGCACCAGCAGTGGGGCTGAAGCTTTCTTT. Translation: CASTSSGAEAFF.

This clonotype was seen repeatedly, ten times or more. The V call is TRBV20-1, the J call TRBJ2-7; 11 nucleotides align to TRBD1. The CDR3 runs to 15 residues. V gave up 0 bases and J gave up 2 bases; unmatched junction bases: 3. Germline V CDR1 and CDR2: DFQATT, SNEGSKA (reference sequence). Here the CDR3 reads CSARDGTGGPYEQYF. CDR3 DNA sequence: TGCAGTGCTAGAGACGGGACAGGGGGTCCCTACGAGCAGTACTTC.

Of note for this clonotype: An end of the junction differs from the germline gene, which may be a read error. The rearrangement links TRBV7-9 to TRBJ1-1, with a weak D call TRBD1 (5 bases). Germline CDR1 reads SEHNR; CDR2 reads FQNEAQ (reference sequence). The CDR3 is made up of 15 amino acids. Here the CDR3 reads CASGLAGQGNTEAFF. The CDR3 nucleotides are TGTGCCAGCGGCTTAGCGGGTCAGGGGAACACTGAAGCTTTCTTT.

There are many counts of this clonotype. The chain uses TRBV4-3 and TRBJ2-7; D is possibly TRBD1 (5 bases). Trimming removed 1 base at V and 2 bases at J, with 12 bases between. This CDR3 comprises 15 residues. The germline CDR1 and CDR2 sequences are LGHNA and YSLEER. The CDR3: CASSQGRTSTYEQYF. The CDR3 DNA reads as TGCGCCAGCAGCCAAGGTCGGACAAGCACCTACGAGCAGTACTTC.

This clonotype was counted many times. V is TRBV7-9 and J is TRBJ2-7; TRBD1 matches at 7 bases. The CDR3 is 14 residues long. Trimming took 4 bases from V and 2 from J; bases not matched to a gene: 5. Germline CDR1 is SEHNR and CDR2 is FQNEAQ (reference sequence). The CDR3 loop reads CASSSGQRPYEQYF. Here the CDR3 DNA reads TGTGCCAGCAGCTCGGGACAGCGCCCCTACGAGCAGTACTTC. Combining the CDR3 with reference TRBV7-9 and TRBJ2-7 gives the whole variable domain DTGVSQNPRHKITKRGQNVTFRCDPISEHNRLYWYRQTLGQGPEFLTYFQNEAQLEKSRLLSDRFSAERPKGSFSTLEIQRTEQGDSAMYLCASSSGQRPYEQYFGPGTRLTVT.

Ten or more counts support this clonotype. The genes are TRBV13 and TRBJ2-7; D ambiguous. The CDR3 has 14 residues. Deletions cut 0 bases from V and 2 bases from J, with 8 bases between. Germline values: CDR1 PRHDT, CDR2 FYEKMQ (reference sequence). CDR3 residues: CASSLGSHTYEQYF. In DNA, the CDR3 is TGTGCCAGCAGCTTAGGTAGCCATACCTACGAGCAGTACTTC.

This clonotype has at least ten counts. The V and J genes are TRBV4-3 and TRBJ1-5, with D uncertain. Germline V gene sequence: CDR1 LGHNA, CDR2 YSLEER. CDR3 length: 15 amino acids. V was cut by 0 bases and J by 2 bases, with 8 bases left in between. CDR3: CASSQDTAGNQPQHF. The DNA of the CDR3 is TGCGCCAGCAGCCAAGATACGGCGGGCAATCAGCCCCAGCATTTT.

In its sample, this clonotype was seen many times. At one end, the junction sequence differs from germline, possibly due to a read error. The V call is TRBV4-3, the J call TRBJ2-7, with TRBD1 matching over 7 bases. CDR3 length: 13 amino acids. CDR1 and CDR2 (germline): LGHNA, YSLEER. CDR3 in amino acids: CASSQGQTYEQYF. The DNA for the CDR3 is TGTGCCAGCAGCCAGGGACAGACCTACGAGCAGTACTTC.

This clonotype was picked up a small number of times. The chain carries TRBV4-2 and TRBJ2-2, with 16 positions matching TRBD2. J was trimmed by 5 bases and V by 1 base; bases with no gene match: 10. The CDR3 length is 20 residues. Germline loops: CDR1 LGHNA, CDR2 YNFKEQ. The CDR3 sequence: CASSQAGTSGGAKITGELFF. In DNA form, the CDR3 reads TGTGCCAGCAGCCAAGCCGGGACTAGCGGGGGGGCCAAGATTACCGGGGAGCTGTTTTTT.

This clonotype was recorded at least ten times. The genes are TRBV4-1 and TRBJ2-1, with 7 bases matching TRBD2. The CDR3 is made up of 15 amino acids. The V gene end was trimmed by 0 bases and the J gene end by 8 bases; junction bases not matched to a gene: 7. Looked up from germline, CDR1 is MGHRA and CDR2 is YSYEKL. The CDR3 is CASSQEPGRGDEQFF. CDR3 nucleotide sequence: TGCGCCAGCAGCCAAGAACCAGGCCGGGGGGATGAGCAGTTCTTC.

The rearrangement links TRBV11-2 to TRBJ2-5; the match to TRBD1 covers 11 bases. The CDR3 is made up of 15 amino acids. V lost 4 bases, J lost 5 bases, and 6 bases stayed unmatched. The germline CDR1 and CDR2 sequences are SGHAT and FQNNGV. CDR3 nucleotide sequence: TGTGCCAGCAGCTCCCGGGACAGGGGGTGGGAGACCCAGTACTTC. It encodes CASSSRDRGWETQYF. The entire variable domain, with the rest obtained from reference TRBV11-2 and TRBJ2-5, is as follows: EAGVAQSPRYKIIEKRQSVAFWCNPISGHATLYWYQQILGQGPKLLIQFQNNGVVDDSQLPKDRFSAERLKGVDSTLKIQPAKLEDSAVYLCASSSRDRGWETQYFGPGTRLLVL.

This clonotype appeared a few times. The chain recombines TRBV10-3 with TRBJ2-5, with 8 bases lining up with TRBD2. Germline CDR1 reads ENHRY; CDR2 reads SYGVKD. The V gene end was trimmed by 3 bases and the J gene end by 1 base; junction bases not matched to a gene: 1. The CDR3 consists of 14 residues. The CDR3 region is CAISDGTSQETQYF. The CDR3 coding sequence is TGTGCCATCAGTGACGGGACTAGCCAAGAGACCCAGTACTTC.